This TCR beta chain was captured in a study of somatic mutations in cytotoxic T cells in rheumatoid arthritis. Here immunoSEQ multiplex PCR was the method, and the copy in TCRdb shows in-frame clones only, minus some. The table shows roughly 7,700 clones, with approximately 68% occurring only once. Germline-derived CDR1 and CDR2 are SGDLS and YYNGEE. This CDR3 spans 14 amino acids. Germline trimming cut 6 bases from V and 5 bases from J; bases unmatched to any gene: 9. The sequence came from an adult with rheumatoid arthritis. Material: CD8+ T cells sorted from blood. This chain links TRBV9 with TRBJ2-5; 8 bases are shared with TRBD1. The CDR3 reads CASNPTGDTETQYF. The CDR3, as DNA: TGTGCCAGCAACCCGACAGGGGACACGGAGACCCAGTACTTC.